The entry below describes one T cell receptor (beta chain). In the original processing: Nucleated cell counts were estimated from reference gene primer amplification. This table comes from immunoSEQ multiplex PCR, and its TCRdb copy is limited to in-frame clones, with some not included. For V, J and clone size, that table is used; D and trimming come from the DNA. The table has some 190,000 clones, approximately 80% seen once. The data derive from a study of blood T cell repertoires in COVID-19. Looking at the study overall: The United States, Italy and Spain were the sources of the acute and convalescent COVID-19 samples. Sources were T cells, B-cell-depleted T cells, or PBMCs; the material itself was cDNA or gDNA.

Per germline, CDR1 MNHEY and CDR2 SVGAGI. Germline trimming cut 5 bases from V and 2 bases from J; bases unmatched to any gene: 5. CDR3 size: 15 residues. Material: peripheral blood. The J gene is TRBJ2-7, the V gene TRBV6-5; 11 nucleotides agree with TRBD2. The clonotype comes from a woman in her forties or fifties with active or convalescent COVID-19. CDR3 in DNA: TGTGCCAGCAGTAATAGCGGGAGGGCCCCCTACGAGCAGTACTTC. Residues: CASSNSGRAPYEQYF.